This TCR beta chain originates from a study of blood T cell repertoires in COVID-19. In this sample, this clone turned up once. In the original analysis: Reference gene primer amplification gave nucleated cell count estimates. Here immunoSEQ multiplex PCR was the method, and the copy in TCRdb shows in-frame clones only, minus some. The V and J calls and the clone size are those of that table, but D and trimming were determined from the DNA. The top ten clones hold about 2% of a sample with some 120,000 clones, roughly 89% of them seen once. With 1 base clipped from V and 4 bases from J, the junction kept 7 bases outside the gene matches. Germline V gene sequence: CDR1 LNHDA, CDR2 SQIVND (reference sequence). CDR3 length equals 16 residues.

This TCR was recovered from a woman in her forties or fifties with acute or convalescent COVID-19. The chain is built from TRBV19 and TRBJ1-1, with TRBD1 matching 9 bases. Material for sequencing was peripheral blood. The CDR3 spells CASSIGAGTGSTEAFF. CDR3 sequence (DNA): TGTGCCAGTAGTATAGGCGCCGGGACAGGGAGCACTGAAGCTTTCTTT.